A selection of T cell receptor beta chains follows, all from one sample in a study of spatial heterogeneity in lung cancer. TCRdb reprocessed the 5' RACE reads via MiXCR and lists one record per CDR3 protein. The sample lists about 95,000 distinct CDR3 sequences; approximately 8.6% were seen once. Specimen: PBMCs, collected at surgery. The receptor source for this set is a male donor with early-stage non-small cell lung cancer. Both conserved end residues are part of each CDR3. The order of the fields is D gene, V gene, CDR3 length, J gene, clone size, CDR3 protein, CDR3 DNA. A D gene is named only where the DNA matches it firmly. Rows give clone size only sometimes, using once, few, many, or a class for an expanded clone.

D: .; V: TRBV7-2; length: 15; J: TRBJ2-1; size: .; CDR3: CASSDRERSYNEQFF; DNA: TGTGCCAGCAGCGACCGGGAGCGATCCTACAATGAGCAGTTCTTC
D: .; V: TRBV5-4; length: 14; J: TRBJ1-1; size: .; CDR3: CASSSGSFNTEAFF; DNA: TGTGCCAGCAGTTCGGGATCTTTCAACACTGAAGCTTTCTTT
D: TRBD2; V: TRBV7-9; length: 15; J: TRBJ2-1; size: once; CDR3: CAGSQGLAGGNEQFF; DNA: TGTGCCGGCAGCCAGGGACTAGCGGGGGGAAATGAGCAGTTCTTC
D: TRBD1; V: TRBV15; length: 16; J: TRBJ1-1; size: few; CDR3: CATSRLGQGPNTEAFF; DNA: TGTGCCACCAGCAGACTGGGACAGGGCCCGAACACTGAAGCTTTCTTT
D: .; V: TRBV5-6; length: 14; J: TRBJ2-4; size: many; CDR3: CASSSGSTKNIQYF; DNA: TGTGCCAGCAGCTCCGGGTCCACCAAAAACATTCAGTACTTC
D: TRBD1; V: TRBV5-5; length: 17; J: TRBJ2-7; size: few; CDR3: CASSPTRDRVLRYEQYF; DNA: TGTGCCAGCAGCCCGACCCGGGACAGGGTTCTCCGCTACGAGCAGTACTTC
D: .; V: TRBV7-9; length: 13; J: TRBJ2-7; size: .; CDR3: CASSLGVGYEQYF; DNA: TGTGCCAGCAGCTTAGGTGTGGGCTACGAGCAGTACTTC
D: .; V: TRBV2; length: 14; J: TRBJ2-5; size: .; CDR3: CASSGRGRQETQYF; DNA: TGTGCCAGCAGTGGTCGGGGGCGGCAAGAGACCCAGTACTTC
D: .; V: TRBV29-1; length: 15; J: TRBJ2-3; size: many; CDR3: CSVEGGARATDTQYF; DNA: TGCAGCGTTGAGGGGGGGGCTAGGGCTACAGATACGCAGTATTTT
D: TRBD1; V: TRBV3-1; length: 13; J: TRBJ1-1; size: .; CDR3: CASSQGTVTEAFF; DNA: TGTGCCAGCTCTCAAGGGACAGTAACTGAAGCTTTCTTT
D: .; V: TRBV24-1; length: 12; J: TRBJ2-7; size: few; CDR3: CATRDSSYEQYF; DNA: TGTGCCACCAGGGACAGCTCCTACGAGCAGTACTTC
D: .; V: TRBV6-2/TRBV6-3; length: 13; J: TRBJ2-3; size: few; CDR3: CASRRLVTDTQYF; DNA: TGTGCCAGCAGACGACTAGTAACAGATACGCAGTATTTT
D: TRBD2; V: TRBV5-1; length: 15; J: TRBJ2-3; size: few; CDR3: CASSSGLADTDTQYF; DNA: TGCGCCAGCAGCTCCGGACTAGCGGATACAGATACGCAGTATTTT
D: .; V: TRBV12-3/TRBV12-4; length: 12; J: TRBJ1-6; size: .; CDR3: CASSFPLSPLHF; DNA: TGTGCCAGCAGTTTTCCCCTTTCACCCCTCCACTTT
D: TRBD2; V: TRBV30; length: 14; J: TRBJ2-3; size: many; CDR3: CAWGSGRWTDTQYF; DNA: TGTGCCTGGGGTAGCGGGAGGTGGACAGATACGCAGTATTTT
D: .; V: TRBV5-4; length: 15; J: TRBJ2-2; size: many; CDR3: CASSSMTDSTGELFF; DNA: TGTGCCAGCAGCTCTATGACAGACTCCACCGGGGAGCTGTTTTTT
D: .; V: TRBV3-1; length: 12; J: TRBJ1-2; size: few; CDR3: CASSQYRYGYTF; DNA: TGTGCCAGCAGCCAATATCGATATGGCTACACCTTC
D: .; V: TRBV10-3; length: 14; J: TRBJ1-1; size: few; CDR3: CAISGRAGNTEAFF; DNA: TGTGCCATCAGTGGGAGGGCAGGGAACACTGAAGCTTTCTTT
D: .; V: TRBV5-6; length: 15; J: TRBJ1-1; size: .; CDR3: CASRADTAAVTEAFF; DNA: TGTGCCAGCCGTGCGGACACGGCAGCTGTCACTGAAGCTTTCTTT
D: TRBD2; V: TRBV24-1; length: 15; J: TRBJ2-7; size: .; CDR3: CATSDSLAGRYEQYF; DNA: TGTGCCACCAGTGATTCCCTAGCGGGACGCTACGAGCAGTACTTC
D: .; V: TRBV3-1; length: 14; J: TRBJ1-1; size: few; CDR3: CASSQGQGSTEAFF; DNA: TGTGCCAGCAGCCAAGGTCAGGGCTCGACTGAAGCTTTCTTT
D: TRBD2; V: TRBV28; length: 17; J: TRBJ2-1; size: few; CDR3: CASSSRTSVSSYNEQFF; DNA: TGTGCCAGCAGTTCCCGGACTAGCGTGAGCTCCTACAATGAGCAGTTCTTC
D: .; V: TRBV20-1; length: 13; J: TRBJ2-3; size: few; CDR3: CSASHWGTDTQYF; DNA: TGCAGTGCCAGCCATTGGGGCACAGATACGCAGTATTTT
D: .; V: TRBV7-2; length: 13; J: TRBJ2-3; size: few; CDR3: CASSVTTTDTQYF; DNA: TGTGCCAGCAGCGTCACAACCACAGATACGCAGTATTTT
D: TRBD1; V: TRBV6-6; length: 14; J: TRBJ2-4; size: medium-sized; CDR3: CASSTQGAGDIQYF; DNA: TGTGCCAGCAGTACACAGGGGGCTGGTGACATTCAGTACTTC
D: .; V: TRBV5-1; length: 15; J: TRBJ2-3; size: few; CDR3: CASSLPGQRRDTQYF; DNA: TGCGCCAGCAGCTTACCGGGCCAGAGGAGAGATACGCAGTATTTT
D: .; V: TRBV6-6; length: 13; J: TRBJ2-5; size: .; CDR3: CASQGYGEETQYF; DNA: TGTGCCAGCCAGGGGTACGGGGAAGAGACCCAGTACTTC
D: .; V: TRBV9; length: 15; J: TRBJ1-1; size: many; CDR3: CASSVVPGQNTEAFF; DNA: TGTGCCAGCAGCGTCGTCCCGGGACAGAACACTGAAGCTTTCTTT